This is a list of T cell receptor beta chains from one sample in a study of blood T cells in healthy people across ages. MiXCR, run by TCRdb on the 5' RACE reads, gives a single entry per CDR3 protein. Among about 640,000 distinct CDR3 sequences listed, around three fifths were seen once. Sequencing used blood. These receptors were taken from a man in his fifties or sixties in good health. Both conserved end residues are part of each CDR3. D genes are given only for firm matches. Not every row has a clone size; where given, it reads once, few, many or a size class.

cdr3_aa: CASSLSGIGETEAFF; cdr3_nt: TGCGCCAGCAGCTTGTCAGGTATTGGGGAGACTGAAGCTTTCTTT; v_call: TRBV5-1; clone_size: .; d_call: .; j_call: TRBJ1-1
cdr3_aa: CSARNQPQHF; cdr3_nt: TGCAGTGCTAGAAATCAGCCCCAGCATTTT; v_call: TRBV20-1; clone_size: .; d_call: .; j_call: TRBJ1-5
cdr3_aa: CSARVSTGWDYGYTF; cdr3_nt: TGCAGTGCTAGAGTCTCCACAGGGTGGGACTATGGCTACACCTTC; v_call: TRBV20-1; clone_size: .; d_call: .; j_call: TRBJ1-2
cdr3_aa: CASSTGRGSLGYTF; cdr3_nt: TGTGCCAGCAGTACGGGGAGGGGAAGTCTTGGCTACACCTTC; v_call: TRBV6-1; clone_size: .; d_call: .; j_call: TRBJ1-2
cdr3_aa: CASGTRGAGQETQYF; cdr3_nt: TGTGCTAGTGGAACCCGAGGCGCGGGGCAAGAGACCCAGTACTTC; v_call: TRBV12-5; clone_size: .; d_call: .; j_call: TRBJ2-5
cdr3_aa: CASSYGLGGRSYEQYF; cdr3_nt: TGCGCCAGCAGCTACGGACTTGGCGGGAGAAGCTACGAGCAGTACTTC; v_call: TRBV4-1; clone_size: few; d_call: TRBD2; j_call: TRBJ2-7
cdr3_aa: CASSLDVQGKETQYF; cdr3_nt: TGCGCCAGCAGTTTGGACGTTCAGGGGAAAGAGACCCAGTACTTC; v_call: TRBV5-1; clone_size: .; d_call: .; j_call: TRBJ2-5
cdr3_aa: CASEVALAGIAKNIQYF; cdr3_nt: TGCGCCAGCGAAGTAGCACTAGCGGGGATAGCCAAAAACATTCAGTACTTC; v_call: TRBV5-1; clone_size: few; d_call: TRBD2; j_call: TRBJ2-4
cdr3_aa: CASSPGYTQYF; cdr3_nt: TGTGCCAGCAGCCCAGGATATACGCAGTATTTT; v_call: TRBV3-1; clone_size: .; d_call: .; j_call: TRBJ2-3
cdr3_aa: CASSKGQELTDTQYF; cdr3_nt: TGTGCCAGCAGCAAAGGGCAGGAACTCACAGATACGCAGTATTTT; v_call: TRBV21-1; clone_size: .; d_call: .; j_call: TRBJ2-3
cdr3_aa: CASKYEPGELFF; cdr3_nt: TGCGCCAGCAAATATGAACCCGGGGAGCTGTTTTTT; v_call: TRBV5-1; clone_size: many; d_call: .; j_call: TRBJ2-2
cdr3_aa: CASSLVSALKETQYF; cdr3_nt: TGTGCCAGCAGCTTAGTTAGCGCGCTTAAAGAGACCCAGTACTTC; v_call: TRBV7-2; clone_size: .; d_call: .; j_call: TRBJ2-5
cdr3_aa: CASSYSPRQEIPDTQYF; cdr3_nt: TGTGCCAGCAGTTACTCACCAAGGCAGGAAATTCCAGATACGCAGTATTTT; v_call: TRBV6-5; clone_size: .; d_call: .; j_call: TRBJ2-3
cdr3_aa: CASSLGDREGYGYTF; cdr3_nt: TGTGCCAGCAGCTTAGGGGACAGGGAAGGTTATGGCTACACCTTC; v_call: TRBV7-2; clone_size: .; d_call: TRBD1; j_call: TRBJ1-2
cdr3_aa: CSVRALRRSTDTQYF; cdr3_nt: TGCAGCGTCCGGGCCCTTCGGCGGAGCACAGATACGCAGTATTTT; v_call: TRBV29-1; clone_size: .; d_call: .; j_call: TRBJ2-3
cdr3_aa: CASSAIAGGYNEQFF; cdr3_nt: TGTGCCAGTAGTGCTATAGCGGGAGGGTACAATGAGCAGTTCTTC; v_call: TRBV6-1; clone_size: few; d_call: TRBD2; j_call: TRBJ2-1
cdr3_aa: CAAGPQISGNTIYF; cdr3_nt: TGTGCCGCGGGGCCACAGATCTCTGGAAACACCATATATTTT; v_call: TRBV10-3; clone_size: .; d_call: .; j_call: TRBJ1-3
cdr3_aa: CASSSGTSGGGAAQYF; cdr3_nt: TGCGCCAGCAGTTCCGGGACTAGCGGGGGTGGTGCGGCGCAGTATTTT; v_call: TRBV10-1; clone_size: .; d_call: TRBD2; j_call: TRBJ2-3
cdr3_aa: CASSPGIGQGAHTEAFF; cdr3_nt: TGTGCCAGCAGCCCGGGGATTGGACAGGGGGCTCACACTGAAGCTTTCTTT; v_call: TRBV11-2; clone_size: .; d_call: TRBD1; j_call: TRBJ1-1
cdr3_aa: CSVETSGRLIETQYF; cdr3_nt: TGCAGCGTTGAGACTAGCGGGAGGCTTATTGAGACCCAGTACTTC; v_call: TRBV29-1; clone_size: once; d_call: TRBD2; j_call: TRBJ2-5
cdr3_aa: CASMVDLRLETQYF; cdr3_nt: TGTGCCAGCATGGTTGACTTGCGACTCGAGACCCAGTACTTC; v_call: TRBV2; clone_size: .; d_call: .; j_call: TRBJ2-5
cdr3_aa: CASSLEVVAKNIQYF; cdr3_nt: TGTGCCAGCAGCTTAGAGGTCGTAGCCAAAAACATTCAGTACTTC; v_call: TRBV11-2; clone_size: .; d_call: .; j_call: TRBJ2-4
cdr3_aa: CASSESDLLQPQHF; cdr3_nt: TGCGCCAGCAGTGAGTCGGATTTACTTCAGCCCCAGCATTTT; v_call: TRBV10-2; clone_size: .; d_call: .; j_call: TRBJ1-5
cdr3_aa: CASSLGQGGGNEQFF; cdr3_nt: TGCGCCAGCAGCCTCGGACAGGGGGGTGGGAATGAGCAGTTCTTC; v_call: TRBV4-1; clone_size: few; d_call: TRBD1; j_call: TRBJ2-1
cdr3_aa: CASSLGGTSGTYEQYF; cdr3_nt: TGCGCCAGCAGCTTGGGTGGGACTAGCGGGACCTACGAGCAGTACTTC; v_call: TRBV5-1; clone_size: .; d_call: TRBD2; j_call: TRBJ2-7
cdr3_aa: CASSPRGGNSYEQYF; cdr3_nt: TGTGCCAGCAGCCCGCGCGGCGGCAACTCCTACGAGCAGTACTTC; v_call: TRBV13; clone_size: .; d_call: .; j_call: TRBJ2-7
cdr3_aa: CASSSGLEQETQYF; cdr3_nt: TGTGCCAGCAGCTCTGGACTAGAACAAGAGACCCAGTACTTC; v_call: TRBV7-9; clone_size: few; d_call: TRBD2; j_call: TRBJ2-5
cdr3_aa: CASSSGRGGEEFF; cdr3_nt: TGTGCCAGCAGCTCAGGGCGGGGGGGCGAAGAGTTCTTC; v_call: TRBV7-2; clone_size: .; d_call: TRBD2; j_call: TRBJ2-1
cdr3_aa: CAISDYSRGQGGYGYTF; cdr3_nt: TGTGCCATCAGTGACTACAGCCGGGGGCAGGGGGGTTATGGCTACACCTTC; v_call: TRBV10-3; clone_size: few; d_call: TRBD1; j_call: TRBJ1-2
cdr3_aa: CASSLSGANTEAFF; cdr3_nt: TGTGCCAGCAGTTTAAGCGGGGCTAACACTGAAGCTTTCTTT; v_call: TRBV12-3/TRBV12-4; clone_size: .; d_call: .; j_call: TRBJ1-1
cdr3_aa: CASSPGQPTNEKLFF; cdr3_nt: TGTGCCAGCTCACCAGGGCAGCCAACTAATGAAAAACTGTTTTTT; v_call: TRBV18; clone_size: .; d_call: .; j_call: TRBJ1-4
cdr3_aa: CASSGGTVGNTEAFF; cdr3_nt: TGTGCCAGCAGTGGGGGGACAGTGGGGAACACTGAAGCTTTCTTT; v_call: TRBV6-1; clone_size: .; d_call: TRBD1; j_call: TRBJ1-1
cdr3_aa: CASSLWRGGYTEAFF; cdr3_nt: TGTGCCAGCAGTTTATGGCGGGGAGGGTACACTGAAGCTTTCTTT; v_call: TRBV12-3/TRBV12-4; clone_size: .; d_call: .; j_call: TRBJ1-1
cdr3_aa: CASSPPSTPYEQYF; cdr3_nt: TGTGCCAGCTCACCCCCTAGCACACCCTACGAGCAGTACTTC; v_call: TRBV18; clone_size: .; d_call: .; j_call: TRBJ2-7
cdr3_aa: CATQLAGVQFF; cdr3_nt: TGTGCCACCCAACTAGCGGGGGTGCAGTTCTTC; v_call: TRBV10-3; clone_size: .; d_call: TRBD2; j_call: TRBJ2-1
cdr3_aa: CASSLSPPGQGISYTF; cdr3_nt: TGTGCCAGCAGTTTATCCCCTCCGGGACAGGGGATTAGCTACACCTTC; v_call: TRBV6-5; clone_size: .; d_call: TRBD1; j_call: TRBJ1-2
cdr3_aa: CASSVARGAGETQYF; cdr3_nt: TGTGCCAGCAGCGTAGCTCGGGGGGCGGGGGAGACCCAGTACTTC; v_call: TRBV9; clone_size: few; d_call: .; j_call: TRBJ2-5
cdr3_aa: CASKQGGETQYF; cdr3_nt: TGTGCCAGCAAACAGGGGGGAGAGACCCAGTACTTC; v_call: TRBV2; clone_size: few; d_call: TRBD1; j_call: TRBJ2-5
cdr3_aa: CASSPRTSGSSYEQYF; cdr3_nt: TGTGCCAGCAGCCCCCGAACTAGCGGGAGCTCCTACGAGCAGTACTTC; v_call: TRBV7-8; clone_size: few; d_call: TRBD2; j_call: TRBJ2-7
cdr3_aa: CASSPIGRGEGYEQFF; cdr3_nt: TGTGCCAGCAGCCCGATAGGGAGGGGGGAAGGGTATGAGCAGTTCTTC; v_call: TRBV7-2; clone_size: .; d_call: .; j_call: TRBJ2-1
cdr3_aa: CASSEYIGQGLSPLHF; cdr3_nt: TGTGCCAGCAGTGAATATATTGGACAGGGTTTGTCACCCCTCCACTTT; v_call: TRBV25-1; clone_size: .; d_call: TRBD1; j_call: TRBJ1-6
cdr3_aa: CASSQDLVQQQFF; cdr3_nt: TGTGCCAGCAGCCAAGATCTTGTCCAACAGCAGTTCTTC; v_call: TRBV3-1; clone_size: few; d_call: .; j_call: TRBJ2-1
cdr3_aa: CAISESRQGGNQPQHF; cdr3_nt: TGTGCCATCAGTGAGTCGCGACAGGGAGGGAATCAGCCCCAGCATTTT; v_call: TRBV10-3; clone_size: .; d_call: TRBD1; j_call: TRBJ1-5
cdr3_aa: CASSPRQNQETQYF; cdr3_nt: TGTGCCAGCAGCCCCAGGCAGAACCAAGAGACCCAGTACTTC; v_call: TRBV14; clone_size: .; d_call: .; j_call: TRBJ2-5
cdr3_aa: CSARDRVAGTYEQYF; cdr3_nt: TGCAGTGCTAGAGATCGGGTGGCGGGGACCTACGAGCAGTACTTC; v_call: TRBV20-1; clone_size: few; d_call: .; j_call: TRBJ2-7
cdr3_aa: CASSPTAGDEKLFF; cdr3_nt: TGCGCCAGCAGCCCGACAGCCGGCGATGAAAAACTGTTTTTT; v_call: TRBV10-1; clone_size: .; d_call: .; j_call: TRBJ1-4
cdr3_aa: CASLQRGVQETQYF; cdr3_nt: TGTGCCAGCCTCCAGCGGGGGGTCCAAGAGACCCAGTACTTC; v_call: TRBV2; clone_size: few; d_call: TRBD2; j_call: TRBJ2-5